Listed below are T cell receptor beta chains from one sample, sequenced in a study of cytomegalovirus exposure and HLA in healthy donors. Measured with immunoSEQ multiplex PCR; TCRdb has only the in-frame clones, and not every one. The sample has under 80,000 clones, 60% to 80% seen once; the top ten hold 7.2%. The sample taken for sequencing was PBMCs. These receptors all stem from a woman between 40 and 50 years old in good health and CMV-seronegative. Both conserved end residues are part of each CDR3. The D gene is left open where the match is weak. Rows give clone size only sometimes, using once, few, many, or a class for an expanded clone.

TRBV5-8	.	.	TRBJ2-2	TGTGCCAGCAGTTGGACAGCGAACACCGGGGAGCTGTTTTTT	CASSWTANTGELFF
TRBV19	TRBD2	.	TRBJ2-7	TGTGCCAGTAGTACGACTAGCGGGAGGGTAGGAGGCGAGCAGTACTTC	CASSTTSGRVGGEQYF
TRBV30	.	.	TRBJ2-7	TGTGCCTGGAGTTACAGGTACGAGCAGTACTTC	CAWSYRYEQYF
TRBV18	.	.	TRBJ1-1	TGTGCCAGCTCACCACCAGGGGACACTGAAGCTTTCTTT	CASSPPGDTEAFF
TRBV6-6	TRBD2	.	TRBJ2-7	TGTGCCAGCAGTTCGACTAGCGGGGGGGTAGTGTACGAGCAGTACTTC	CASSSTSGGVVYEQYF
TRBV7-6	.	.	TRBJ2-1	TGTGCCAGCAGCTTCCGGGTACAAGCGGCTACCTACAATGAGCAGTTCTTC	CASSFRVQAATYNEQFF
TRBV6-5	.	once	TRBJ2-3	TGTGCCAGCAGTTCGACGGGACATTCTGGCACAGATACGCAGTATTTT	CASSSTGHSGTDTQYF
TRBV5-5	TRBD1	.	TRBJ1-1	TGTGCCAGCAGCTTGGCCTTGGGGACAGGGGGCGCCGAGGCTTTCTTT	CASSLALGTGGAEAFF
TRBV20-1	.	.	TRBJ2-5	TGCAGTGTAGAGGGTTCAGAGACCCAGTACTTC	CSVEGSETQYF
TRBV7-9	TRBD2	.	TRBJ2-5	TGTGCCAGCAGCCTACTGACGGGCGGGGGAGAGACCCAGTACTTC	CASSLLTGGGETQYF
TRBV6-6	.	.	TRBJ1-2	TGTGCCAGCAGTTACGCGGATGGCTACACCTTC	CASSYADGYTF
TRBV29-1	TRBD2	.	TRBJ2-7	TGCAGCGTTGGGGGGACTAGCGGGGGCTACGAGCAGTACTTC	CSVGGTSGGYEQYF
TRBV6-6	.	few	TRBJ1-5	TGTGCCACCAACGAGAGGGGGAGCAATCAGCCCCAGCATTTT	CATNERGSNQPQHF
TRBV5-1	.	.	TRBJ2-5	TGCGCCAGCAGCAAGGAGGGACAGCAAGAGACCCAGTACTTC	CASSKEGQQETQYF
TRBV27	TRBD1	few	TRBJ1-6	TGTGCCAGCAGTCACGGACAGGGGAGTTCACCCCTCCACTTT	CASSHGQGSSPLHF
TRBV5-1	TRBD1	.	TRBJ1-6	TGCGCCAGCAGCTTAAACCCGACAGGGTCCTATAATTCACCCCTCCACTTT	CASSLNPTGSYNSPLHF
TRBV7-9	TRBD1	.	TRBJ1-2	TGTGCCAGCAGCTTACAGGGACAGTCCTGGTTTGGCTACACCTTC	CASSLQGQSWFGYTF
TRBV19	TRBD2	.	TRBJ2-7	TGTGCCAGTAGTCCCGTACGGGGGGACCGCTACGAGCAGTACTTC	CASSPVRGDRYEQYF
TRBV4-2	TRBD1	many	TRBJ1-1	TGTGCCAGCAGCCAAGACTCAGGGGGCATCACTGAAGCTTTCTTT	CASSQDSGGITEAFF
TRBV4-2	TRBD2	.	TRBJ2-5	TGTGCCAGCAGCCAATCTACGGGAGGTGGTGAGACCCAGTACTTC	CASSQSTGGGETQYF
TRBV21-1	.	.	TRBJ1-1	TGTGCCAGCAGCAAACGGCTTTTATGGACAGGGGGCCCTCTAAGGAACACTGAAGCTTTCTTT	CASSKRLLWTGGPLRNTEAFF
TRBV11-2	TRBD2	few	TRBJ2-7	TGTGCCAGCAGCTTAGTGAGAGCGGGAGCCCACGAGCAGTACTTC	CASSLVRAGAHEQYF
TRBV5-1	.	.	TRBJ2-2	TGCGCCAGCAGGGGTCTTGAGGGCTCGGACACCGGGGAGCTGTTTTTT	CASRGLEGSDTGELFF
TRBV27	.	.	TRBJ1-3	TGTGCCAGCAGACCAGACAGTAACTCTGGAAACACCATATATTTT	CASRPDSNSGNTIYF
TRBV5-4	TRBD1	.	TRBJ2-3	TGTGCCAGCAGCACCGGGACAGCCTATAGCACAGATACGCAGTATTTT	CASSTGTAYSTDTQYF
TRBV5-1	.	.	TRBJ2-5	TGCGCCAGCAGCTTGTTACAGGGCTCGGGGGAGACCCAGTACTTC	CASSLLQGSGETQYF
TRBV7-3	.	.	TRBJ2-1	TGTGCCAGCAGCTTCGGAGGGGGGGCGCAGTTCTTC	CASSFGGGAQFF
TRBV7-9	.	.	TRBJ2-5	TGTGCCAGCAGCTACTACACGGACCAAGAGACCCAGTACTTC	CASSYYTDQETQYF
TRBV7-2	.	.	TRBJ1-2	TGTGCCAGCAGCTCCGTGTACAGGGACGGAAACTATGGCTACACCTTC	CASSSVYRDGNYGYTF
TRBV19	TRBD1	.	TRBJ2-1	TGTGCCACTTTGGACAGGGGGGCCTACAATGAGCAGTTCTTC	CATLDRGAYNEQFF
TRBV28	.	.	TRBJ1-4	TGTGCCAGCAGTTTATCGAGGGGGTTGGGTAATGAAAAACTGTTTTTT	CASSLSRGLGNEKLFF
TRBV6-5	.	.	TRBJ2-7	TGTGCCACCCAGGGACTGGGCAACTACGAGCAGTACTTC	CATQGLGNYEQYF
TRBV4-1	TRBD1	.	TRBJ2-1	TGCGCCAGCAGCCCAACCGGGACAGGGGGCGTTGAGCAGTTCTTC	CASSPTGTGGVEQFF
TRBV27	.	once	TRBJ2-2	TGTGCCAGCAGTTTTAGCAGGGCAGGAGCCGGGGAGCTGTTTTTT	CASSFSRAGAGELFF
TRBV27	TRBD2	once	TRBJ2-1	TGTGCCAGCAGCACGCCAAAGATTGGGGCGGGAGGGCCGATGGTTTACAATGAGCAGTTCTTC	CASSTPKIGAGGPMVYNEQFF
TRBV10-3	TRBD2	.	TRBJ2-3	TGTGCCATCAGTCAAGGGACTAGCGTAACAGATACGCAGTATTTT	CAISQGTSVTDTQYF
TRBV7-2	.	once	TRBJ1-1	TGTGCCAGCAGCCAAACCAGGGAGGCTGAAGCTTTCTTT	CASSQTREAEAFF
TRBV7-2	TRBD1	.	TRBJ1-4	TGTGCCAGCAGGGGAACGACAGGGTCTAATGAAAAACTGTTTTTT	CASRGTTGSNEKLFF
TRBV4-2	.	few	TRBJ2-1	TGTGCCAGCAGCCGGGACTCGGGCTCCTACAATGAGCAGTTCTTC	CASSRDSGSYNEQFF
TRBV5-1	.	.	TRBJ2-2	TGCGCCAGCAGCTTGCAGGGACTGAACACCGGGGAGCTGTTTTTT	CASSLQGLNTGELFF
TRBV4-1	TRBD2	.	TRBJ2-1	TGCGCCAGCAGCACTGGGACTAGCGGGAGCGCTTACAATGAGCAGTTCTTC	CASSTGTSGSAYNEQFF
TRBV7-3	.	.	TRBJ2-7	TGTGCCAGCAGCTCAGGACGGGGATCCTACGAGCAGTACTTC	CASSSGRGSYEQYF
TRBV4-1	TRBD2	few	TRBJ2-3	TGCGCCAGCAGCTGGGGCGGACTAGCCGGCACAGATACGCAGTATTTT	CASSWGGLAGTDTQYF
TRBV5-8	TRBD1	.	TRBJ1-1	TGTGCCAGCAGCTTGGGGACAGGGGGGTCGAACACTGAAGCTTTCTTT	CASSLGTGGSNTEAFF
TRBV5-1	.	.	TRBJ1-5	TGCGCCAGCAGCTTGTTTGGGGGGAGCAATCAGCCCCAGCATTTT	CASSLFGGSNQPQHF
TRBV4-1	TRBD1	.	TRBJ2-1	TGCGCCAGCTACGGCAGGGGGTTTAACAATGAGCAGTTCTTC	CASYGRGFNNEQFF
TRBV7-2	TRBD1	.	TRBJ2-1	TGTGCCAGCAGCCGCCCCGGGACAGGGGAGAATGAGCAGTTCTTC	CASSRPGTGENEQFF
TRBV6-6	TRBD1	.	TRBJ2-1	TGTGCCAGCAGGACAGGGGATTCTCGCTACAATGAGCAGTTCTTC	CASRTGDSRYNEQFF
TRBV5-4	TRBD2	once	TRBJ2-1	TGTGCCAGCAGCTTGGAAGCTAGCGGGGGCTACAATGAGCAGTTCTTC	CASSLEASGGYNEQFF
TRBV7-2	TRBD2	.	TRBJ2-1	TGTGCCAGCAGCTTAGAAAGGACTAGCGAGAGTGAGCAGTTCTTC	CASSLERTSESEQFF
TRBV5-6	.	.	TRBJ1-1	TGTGCCAGCAGCCAGGACAGGAACACTGAAGCTTTCTTT	CASSQDRNTEAFF
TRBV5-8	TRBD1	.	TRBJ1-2	TGTGCCAGCAGCCACCTTGGACAGGGGACTATTAACTATGGCTACACCTTC	CASSHLGQGTINYGYTF
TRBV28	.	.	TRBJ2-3	TGTGCCAGCAGTTCCCCTACAGGGCTCACAGATACGCAGTATTTT	CASSSPTGLTDTQYF
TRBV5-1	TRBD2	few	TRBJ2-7	TGCGCCAGCAGCTTGGAGGGACTAGCGGGAGGCCGGTTGTACGAGCAGTACTTC	CASSLEGLAGGRLYEQYF